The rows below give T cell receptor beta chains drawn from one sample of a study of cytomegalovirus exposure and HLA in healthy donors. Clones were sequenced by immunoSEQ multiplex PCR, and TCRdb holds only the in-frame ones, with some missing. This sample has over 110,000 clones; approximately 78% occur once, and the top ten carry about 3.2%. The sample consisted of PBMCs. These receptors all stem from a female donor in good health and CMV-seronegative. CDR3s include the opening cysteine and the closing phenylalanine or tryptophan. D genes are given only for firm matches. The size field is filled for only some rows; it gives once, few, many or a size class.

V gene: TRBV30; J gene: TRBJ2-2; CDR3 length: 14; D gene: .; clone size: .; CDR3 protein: CAWSEGLSGGELFF; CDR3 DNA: TGTGCCTGGAGTGAAGGACTGAGCGGCGGGGAGCTGTTTTTT
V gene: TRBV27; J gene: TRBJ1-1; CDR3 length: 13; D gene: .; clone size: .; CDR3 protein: CASSSGGDTEAFF; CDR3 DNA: TGTGCCAGCAGTTCGGGGGGGGACACTGAAGCTTTCTTT
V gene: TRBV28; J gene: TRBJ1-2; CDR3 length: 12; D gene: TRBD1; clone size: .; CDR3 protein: CASLFRGSGYTF; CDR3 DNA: TGTGCCAGCCTGTTCAGGGGGTCTGGCTACACCTTC
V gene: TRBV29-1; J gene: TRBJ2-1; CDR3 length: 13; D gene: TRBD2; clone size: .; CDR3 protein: CSVEGPSGGEQFF; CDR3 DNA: TGCAGCGTCGAGGGGCCTAGCGGCGGGGAGCAGTTCTTC
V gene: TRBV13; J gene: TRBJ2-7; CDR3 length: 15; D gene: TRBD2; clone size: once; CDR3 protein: CASSPRSGGLYEQYF; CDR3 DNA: TGTGCCAGCAGCCCCCGTAGCGGGGGACTCTACGAGCAGTACTTC
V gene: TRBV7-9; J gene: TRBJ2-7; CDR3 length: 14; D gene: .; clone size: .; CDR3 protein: CASSLAMASWEQYF; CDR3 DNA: TGTGCCAGCAGCTTAGCGATGGCTAGCTGGGAGCAGTACTTC
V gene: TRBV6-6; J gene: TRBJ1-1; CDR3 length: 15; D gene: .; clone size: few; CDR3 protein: CASSLRTPGDGEAFF; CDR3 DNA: TGTGCCAGCAGCCTACGTACACCAGGGGACGGTGAAGCTTTCTTT
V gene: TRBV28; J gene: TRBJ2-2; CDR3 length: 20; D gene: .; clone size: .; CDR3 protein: CASSLKPQVRQKTNTGELFF; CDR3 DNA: TGTGCCAGCAGTCTGAAACCCCAGGTTCGACAGAAAACGAACACCGGGGAGCTGTTTTTT
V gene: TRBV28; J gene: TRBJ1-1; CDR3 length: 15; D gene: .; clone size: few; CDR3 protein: CASGETGVMNTEAFF; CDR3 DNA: TGTGCCAGCGGGGAGACAGGTGTGATGAACACTGAAGCTTTCTTT
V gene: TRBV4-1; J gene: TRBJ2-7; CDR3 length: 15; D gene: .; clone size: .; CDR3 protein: CASSQARDSSYEQYF; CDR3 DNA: TGCGCCAGCAGCCAAGCCCGGGATTCGTCCTACGAGCAGTACTTC
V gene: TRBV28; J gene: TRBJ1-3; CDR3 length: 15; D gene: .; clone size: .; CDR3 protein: CASSLGRHSGNTIYF; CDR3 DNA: TGTGCCAGCAGTTTAGGCCGTCACTCTGGAAACACCATATATTTT
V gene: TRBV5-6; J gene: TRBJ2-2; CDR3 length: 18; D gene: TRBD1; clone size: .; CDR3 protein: CASSLGRRQGLNTGELFF; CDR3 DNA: TGTGCCAGCAGCTTGGGGCGACGACAGGGATTGAACACCGGGGAGCTGTTTTTT
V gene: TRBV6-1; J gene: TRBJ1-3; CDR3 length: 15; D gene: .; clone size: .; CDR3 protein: CASSETGRSGNTIYF; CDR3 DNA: TGTGCCAGCAGTGAAACAGGCCGCTCTGGAAACACCATATATTTT
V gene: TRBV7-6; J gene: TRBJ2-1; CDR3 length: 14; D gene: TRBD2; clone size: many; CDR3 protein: CASSFLSGRNEQFF; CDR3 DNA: TGTGCCAGCAGCTTTCTAAGCGGGAGAAATGAGCAGTTCTTC
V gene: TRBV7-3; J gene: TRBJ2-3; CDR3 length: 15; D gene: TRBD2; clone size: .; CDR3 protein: CASSLTSGSGDTQYF; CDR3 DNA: TGTGCCAGCAGCTTGACTAGCGGGAGTGGAGATACGCAGTATTTT
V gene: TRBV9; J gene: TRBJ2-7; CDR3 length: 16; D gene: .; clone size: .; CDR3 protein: CASSAGHLVGTYEQYF; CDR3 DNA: TGTGCCAGCAGCGCGGGACACTTAGTCGGCACCTACGAGCAGTACTTC
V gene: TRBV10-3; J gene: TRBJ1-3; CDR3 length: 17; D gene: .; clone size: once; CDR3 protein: CAISESGGSGSGNTIYF; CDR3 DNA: TGTGCCATCAGTGAGTCCGGGGGGTCGGGATCTGGAAACACCATATATTTT
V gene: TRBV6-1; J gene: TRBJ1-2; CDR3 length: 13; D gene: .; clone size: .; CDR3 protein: CASSEARGYGYTF; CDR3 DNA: TGTGCCAGCAGTGAAGCGCGCGGGTATGGCTACACCTTC
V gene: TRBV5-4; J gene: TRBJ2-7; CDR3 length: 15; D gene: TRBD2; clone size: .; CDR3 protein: CASSSFGTNKYEQYF; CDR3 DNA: TGTGCCAGCAGTTCCTTTGGGACTAATAAATACGAGCAGTACTTC
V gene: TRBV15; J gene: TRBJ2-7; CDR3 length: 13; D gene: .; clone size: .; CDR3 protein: CATSRDPSDEQYF; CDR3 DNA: TGTGCCACCAGCAGAGACCCTAGCGACGAGCAGTACTTC
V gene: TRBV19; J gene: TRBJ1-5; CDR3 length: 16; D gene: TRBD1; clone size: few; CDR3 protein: CASRSGGSIVSQPQHF; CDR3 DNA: TGTGCCAGTAGATCAGGGGGCTCTATTGTGAGTCAGCCCCAGCATTTT
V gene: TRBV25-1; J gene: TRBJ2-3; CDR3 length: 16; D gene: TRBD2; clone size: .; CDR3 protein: CASRRGTSGVPDTQYF; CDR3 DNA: TGTGCCAGCAGGAGAGGGACTAGCGGGGTACCAGATACGCAGTATTTT
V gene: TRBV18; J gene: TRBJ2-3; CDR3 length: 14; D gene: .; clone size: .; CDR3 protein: CASSPRYSTDTQYF; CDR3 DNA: TGTGCCAGCTCACCAAGATACTCCACAGATACGCAGTATTTT
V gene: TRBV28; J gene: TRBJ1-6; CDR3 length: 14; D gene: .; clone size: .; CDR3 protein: CASSFPGAGSPLHF; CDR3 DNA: TGTGCCAGCAGTTTCCCAGGGGCAGGATCACCCCTCCACTTT
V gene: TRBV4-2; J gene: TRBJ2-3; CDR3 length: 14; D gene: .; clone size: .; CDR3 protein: CASSPRQGTDTQYF; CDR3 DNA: TGTGCCAGCAGCCCCCGTCAGGGTACAGATACGCAGTATTTT
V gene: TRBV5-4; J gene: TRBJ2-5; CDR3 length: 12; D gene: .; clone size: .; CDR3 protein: CASSLARETQYF; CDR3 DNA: TGTGCCAGCAGCTTGGCGAGAGAGACCCAGTACTTC
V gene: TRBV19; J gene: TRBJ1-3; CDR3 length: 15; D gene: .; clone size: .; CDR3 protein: CASSMFGGSGNTIYF; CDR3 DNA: TGTGCCAGTAGTATGTTTGGAGGCTCTGGAAACACCATATATTTT
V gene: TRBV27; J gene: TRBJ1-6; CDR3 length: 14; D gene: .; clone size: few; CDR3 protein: CASSLRTDNSPLHF; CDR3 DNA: TGTGCCAGCAGTTTAAGGACAGATAATTCACCCCTCCACTTT
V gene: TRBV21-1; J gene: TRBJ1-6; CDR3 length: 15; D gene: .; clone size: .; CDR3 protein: CASSTTGRCDSPLHF; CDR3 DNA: TGTGCCAGCAGTACGACAGGGAGGTGTGATTCACCCCTCCACTTT
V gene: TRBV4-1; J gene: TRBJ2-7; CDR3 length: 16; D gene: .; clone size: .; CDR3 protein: CASSQDMGRSPYEQYF; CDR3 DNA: TGCGCCAGCAGCCAAGATATGGGGCGGTCTCCCTACGAGCAGTACTTC
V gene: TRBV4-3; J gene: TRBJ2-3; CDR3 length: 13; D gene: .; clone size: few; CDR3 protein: CASSQDPIDTQYF; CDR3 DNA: TGCGCCAGCAGCCAAGATCCAATAGATACGCAGTATTTT
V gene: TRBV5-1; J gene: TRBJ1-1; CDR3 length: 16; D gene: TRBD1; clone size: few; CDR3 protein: CASSPGTGASNTEAFF; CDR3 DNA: TGCGCCAGCAGCCCCGGGACAGGGGCATCGAACACTGAAGCTTTCTTT
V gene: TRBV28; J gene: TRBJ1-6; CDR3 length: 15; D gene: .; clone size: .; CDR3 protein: CASSLGHNYNSPLHF; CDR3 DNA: TGTGCCAGCAGCCTAGGACACAACTATAATTCACCCCTCCACTTT
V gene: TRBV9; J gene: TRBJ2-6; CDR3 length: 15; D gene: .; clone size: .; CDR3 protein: CASSVDLPGANVLTF; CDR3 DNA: TGTGCCAGCAGCGTAGATCTCCCTGGGGCCAACGTCCTGACTTTC
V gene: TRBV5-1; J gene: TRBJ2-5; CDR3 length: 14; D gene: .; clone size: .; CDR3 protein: CASSLKRYQETQYF; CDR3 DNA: TGCGCCAGCAGCTTGAAGCGGTACCAAGAGACCCAGTACTTC
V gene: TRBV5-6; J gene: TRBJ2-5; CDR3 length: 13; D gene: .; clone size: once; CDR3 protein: CASSLGGVETQYF; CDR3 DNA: TGTGCCAGCAGCTTAGGGGGGGTCGAGACCCAGTACTTC
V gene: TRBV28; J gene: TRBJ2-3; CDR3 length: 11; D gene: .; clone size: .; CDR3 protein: CASTSADTQYF; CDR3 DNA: TGTGCCAGCACTAGTGCAGATACGCAGTATTTT
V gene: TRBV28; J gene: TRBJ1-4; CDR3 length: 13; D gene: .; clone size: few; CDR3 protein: CASSPGANEKLFF; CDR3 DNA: TGTGCCAGCAGCCCGGGGGCTAATGAAAAACTGTTTTTT
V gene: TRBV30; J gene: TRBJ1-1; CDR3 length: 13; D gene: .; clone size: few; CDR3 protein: CAWSEFTTSEAFF; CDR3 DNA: TGTGCCTGGAGTGAGTTCACAACCTCTGAAGCTTTCTTT
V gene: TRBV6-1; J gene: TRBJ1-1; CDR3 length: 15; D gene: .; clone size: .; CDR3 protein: CASRKGQLLDTEAFF; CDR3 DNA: TGTGCCAGCAGAAAAGGACAGCTTCTAGACACTGAAGCTTTCTTT
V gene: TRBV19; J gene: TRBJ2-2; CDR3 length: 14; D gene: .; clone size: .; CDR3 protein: CASSWGQETGELFF; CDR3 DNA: TGTGCCAGTAGTTGGGGCCAGGAAACGGGGGAGCTGTTTTTT
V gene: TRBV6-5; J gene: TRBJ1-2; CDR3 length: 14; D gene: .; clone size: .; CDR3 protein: CASSFLTGKDGYTF; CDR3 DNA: TGTGCCAGCAGTTTTCTAACAGGGAAGGATGGCTACACCTTC
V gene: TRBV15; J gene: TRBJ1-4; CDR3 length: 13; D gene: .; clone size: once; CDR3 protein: CATSRGGREKLFF; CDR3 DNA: TGTGCCACCAGCAGAGGAGGGCGTGAAAAACTGTTTTTT
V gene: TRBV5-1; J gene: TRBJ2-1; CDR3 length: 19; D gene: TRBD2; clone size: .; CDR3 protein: CASSLVTSGRHSSYNEQFF; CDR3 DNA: TGCGCCAGCAGCTTGGTGACTAGCGGGAGACATAGCTCCTACAATGAGCAGTTCTTC
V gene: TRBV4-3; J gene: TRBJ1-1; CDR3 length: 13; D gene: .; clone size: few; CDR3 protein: CASSQEVLREAFF; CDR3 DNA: TGCGCCAGCAGCCAAGAGGTTCTCAGGGAAGCTTTCTTT
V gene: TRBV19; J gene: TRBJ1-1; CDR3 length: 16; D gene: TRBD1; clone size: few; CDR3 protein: CASPVEGDRGNTEAFF; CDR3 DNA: TGTGCCAGCCCCGTAGAGGGGGACAGGGGGAACACTGAAGCTTTCTTT
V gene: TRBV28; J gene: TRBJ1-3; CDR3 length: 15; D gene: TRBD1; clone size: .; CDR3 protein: CASSHRGRSGNTIYF; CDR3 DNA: TGTGCCAGCAGCCACAGGGGAAGGTCTGGAAACACCATATATTTT
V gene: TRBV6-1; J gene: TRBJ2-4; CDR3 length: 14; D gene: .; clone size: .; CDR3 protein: CASSATGFENIQYF; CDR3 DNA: TGTGCCAGCAGTGCCACAGGGTTTGAAAACATTCAGTACTTC
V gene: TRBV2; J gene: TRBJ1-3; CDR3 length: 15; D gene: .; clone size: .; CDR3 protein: CASKAGTISGNTIYF; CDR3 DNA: TGTGCCAGCAAGGCCGGGACAATCTCTGGAAACACCATATATTTT
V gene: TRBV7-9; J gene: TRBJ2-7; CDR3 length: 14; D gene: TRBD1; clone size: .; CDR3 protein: CARPTGQAMYEQYF; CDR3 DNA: TGTGCCAGACCCACGGGACAGGCTATGTACGAGCAGTACTTC
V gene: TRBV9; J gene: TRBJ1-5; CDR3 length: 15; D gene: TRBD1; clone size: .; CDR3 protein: CASSVGQGERQPQHF; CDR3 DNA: TGTGCCAGCAGCGTAGGACAGGGAGAGCGGCAGCCCCAGCATTTT